This is a list of T cell receptor beta chains from one sample in a study of siplizumab effects on memory and regulatory T cells. Data came from immunoSEQ multiplex PCR; TCRdb stores just in-frame clones and leaves some out. Of roughly 100,000 clones in the sample, approximately 94% were seen once. Sequencing was done on a sample of CD4+ T cells sorted from blood. These receptor sequences come from a human donor in good health. Both conserved end residues are part of each CDR3. Each record gives: clone size, D gene, J gene, V gene, CDR3 DNA, CDR3 protein. A D gene is named only where the DNA matches it firmly. The listing skips clone size in some rows; elsewhere it reads once, few, many or a size class.

clone size: -
D gene: -
J gene: TRBJ2-7
V gene: TRBV2
CDR3 DNA: TGTGCCAGCACAGGTCTTTCATCAGGGCTTCGGGGGGAGCAGTACTTC
CDR3 protein: CASTGLSSGLRGEQYF

clone size: -
D gene: -
J gene: TRBJ2-1
V gene: TRBV5-1
CDR3 DNA: TGCGCCAGCAGCTTCAGGGTCAGGTCCGGTGAGCAGTTCTTC
CDR3 protein: CASSFRVRSGEQFF

clone size: -
D gene: TRBD2
J gene: TRBJ2-3
V gene: TRBV27
CDR3 DNA: TGTGCCAGCAAGTGGGCGGGAGGCTGGACAGATACGCAGTATTTT
CDR3 protein: CASKWAGGWTDTQYF

clone size: -
D gene: TRBD1
J gene: TRBJ2-7
V gene: TRBV5-1
CDR3 DNA: TGCGCCAGCAGGGGGACAGCAACCTACGAGCAGTACTTC
CDR3 protein: CASRGTATYEQYF

clone size: few
D gene: -
J gene: TRBJ1-1
V gene: TRBV10-3
CDR3 DNA: TGTGCCATCGGGCGGGCAAGTGACACTGAAGCTTTCTTT
CDR3 protein: CAIGRASDTEAFF

clone size: -
D gene: TRBD1
J gene: TRBJ2-1
V gene: TRBV28
CDR3 DNA: TGTGCCAGCAGTTCCTGGAAGACAGGGGGTACCAATGAGCAGTTCTTC
CDR3 protein: CASSSWKTGGTNEQFF

clone size: -
D gene: -
J gene: TRBJ1-2
V gene: TRBV18
CDR3 DNA: TGTGCCAGCTCACCAGGAGTGGAGCACTATGGCTACACCTTC
CDR3 protein: CASSPGVEHYGYTF

clone size: -
D gene: -
J gene: TRBJ2-7
V gene: TRBV4-2
CDR3 DNA: TGTGCCAGCAGCGCACAGGGTGGGGGCTACGAGCAGTACTTC
CDR3 protein: CASSAQGGGYEQYF

clone size: -
D gene: -
J gene: TRBJ2-1
V gene: TRBV7-7
CDR3 DNA: TGTGCTAGCAGCCCGTCCGGAGGATCCTACAATGAGCAGTTCTTC
CDR3 protein: CASSPSGGSYNEQFF

clone size: -
D gene: TRBD1
J gene: TRBJ1-2
V gene: TRBV7-8
CDR3 DNA: TGTGCCAGCAGCTCAGAAATTTTTTATGGACAGGGTAACTATGGCTACACCTTC
CDR3 protein: CASSSEIFYGQGNYGYTF

clone size: -
D gene: -
J gene: TRBJ2-1
V gene: TRBV18
CDR3 DNA: TGTGCCAGCTCACCGTTCGAGGGTAGCTCCTACAATGAGCAGTTCTTC
CDR3 protein: CASSPFEGSSYNEQFF

clone size: -
D gene: TRBD1
J gene: TRBJ2-5
V gene: TRBV30
CDR3 DNA: TGTGCCTGGAGCCGGGACAGACAAGAGACCCAGTACTTC
CDR3 protein: CAWSRDRQETQYF

clone size: once
D gene: -
J gene: TRBJ1-2
V gene: TRBV6-5
CDR3 DNA: TGTGCCAGCAGTTACGGAGGGGTAGGCGGCTACACCTTC
CDR3 protein: CASSYGGVGGYTF

clone size: -
D gene: TRBD2
J gene: TRBJ2-1
V gene: TRBV19
CDR3 DNA: TGTGCCAGTGGACTAGCGGACTACAATGAGCAGTTCTTC
CDR3 protein: CASGLADYNEQFF

clone size: -
D gene: -
J gene: TRBJ1-2
V gene: TRBV28
CDR3 DNA: TGTGCCAGCTCTAACTATGGCTACACCTTC
CDR3 protein: CASSNYGYTF

clone size: few
D gene: -
J gene: TRBJ1-1
V gene: TRBV30
CDR3 DNA: TGTGCCTGGAGTGCCTGGGGGGAGAGACTGAACACTGAAGCTTTCTTT
CDR3 protein: CAWSAWGERLNTEAFF

clone size: -
D gene: -
J gene: TRBJ1-2
V gene: TRBV6-1
CDR3 DNA: TGTGCCAGCAGTGAAGCTCGGGGTGTTTCTGGCTACACCTTC
CDR3 protein: CASSEARGVSGYTF

clone size: -
D gene: -
J gene: TRBJ2-7
V gene: TRBV28
CDR3 DNA: TGTGCCAGCAGTTTATCAGCACTAAAAGCCGAGCAGTACTTC
CDR3 protein: CASSLSALKAEQYF

clone size: -
D gene: TRBD1
J gene: TRBJ1-1
V gene: TRBV5-1
CDR3 DNA: TGCGCCAGCAGCTGGCAGGGGGCGAACACTGAAGCTTTCTTT
CDR3 protein: CASSWQGANTEAFF

clone size: -
D gene: TRBD2
J gene: TRBJ2-7
V gene: TRBV6-1
CDR3 DNA: TGTGCCAGCAGTGGAACTAGCGCGTACGAGCAGTACTTC
CDR3 protein: CASSGTSAYEQYF

clone size: few
D gene: -
J gene: TRBJ1-2
V gene: TRBV7-9
CDR3 DNA: TGTGCCAGCAGCTCGGACAGTCAGTCTTATGGCTACACCTTC
CDR3 protein: CASSSDSQSYGYTF

clone size: -
D gene: -
J gene: TRBJ2-1
V gene: TRBV5-4
CDR3 DNA: TGTGCCAGCAGCCCGGACCGGCTGGGGGACAATGAGCAGTTCTTC
CDR3 protein: CASSPDRLGDNEQFF

clone size: -
D gene: -
J gene: TRBJ1-5
V gene: TRBV18
CDR3 DNA: TGTGCCAGCTCAACCTTTAACGGACCGTCCGGCAATCAGCCCCAGCATTTT
CDR3 protein: CASSTFNGPSGNQPQHF